This passage covers 20 T cell receptor beta chains from one sample sequenced in a study of regulatory T cells in long-lasting Graves disease. Arm-PCR with iRepertoire HTBI primers amplified the CDR3 regions for these TCR beta libraries. TCRdb recomputed calls from the multiplex PCR reads with MiXCR, one row per CDR3 protein. The sample lists 400,000 to 650,000 distinct CDR3 sequences; approximately 16% were seen once. Stated time point: newly diagnosed GD, antithyroid drugs for less than 3 months. From RNA extracted from PBMCs, the TCR library was made. These data also featured in a second study, about T cells in Graves' hyperthyroidism and ophthalmopathy.

The sequences come from peripheral blood mononuclear cells (PBMCs), collected at new diagnosis, from a patient treated with antithyroid drugs. The receptors come from a woman between 40 and 65 years old with Graves disease.

This clonotype showed up many times. This chain uses TRBV28 with TRBJ2-2; perhaps TRBD1 as D (6 bases). The CDR3 spans 15 residues. V shed 6 bases and J shed 4 bases, with 15 bases lying between them. The germline V gene encodes CDR1 MDHEN and CDR2 SYDVKM. In DNA, the CDR3 is TGTGCCAGCAGCCACAGGGCAGGGAGCACCGGGGAGCTGTTTTTT. Translated: CASSHRAGSTGELFF.

This clonotype came up a few times. V is TRBV7-9 and J is TRBJ2-1; D is unclear. Germline CDR1 SEHNR, CDR2 FQNEAQ (reference sequence). The CDR3 contains 12 residues. Trimming took 7 bases from V and 7 from J, leaving 11 bases between them. CDR3 DNA sequence: TGTGCCAGCAACGTTGACGGGAATGAGCAGTTCTTC. This sequence encodes CASNVDGNEQFF.

About this clonotype itself: Compared with germline, one end of the junction differs, possibly owing to a read error. The chain recombines TRBV6-1 with TRBJ1-2, with 8 bases matching TRBD1. The CDR3 covers 14 residues. The germline CDR1 and CDR2 sequences are MNHNS and SASEGT. The CDR3 DNA sequence: TGTGCCAGCAGCTGGACAGGGTTGGCCTATAGCTACACCTTC. Its protein product is CASSWTGLAYSYTF.

Many counts were recorded for this clonotype. The chain joins TRBV3-1 to TRBJ1-6, with D tentatively TRBD1 (5 bases). With 0 bases removed from V and 7 bases from J, the gap between germline ends came to 10 bases. Germline V gene sequence: CDR1 LGHDT, CDR2 YNNKEL (reference sequence). This CDR3 contains 15 residues. The CDR3 sequence: CASSQDGGRNSPLHF. The DNA of the CDR3 is TGTGCCAGCAGCCAAGACGGGGGGAGAAATTCACCCCTCCACTTT.

This clonotype appeared a few times. The chain is built from TRBV27 and TRBJ2-5; 7 nucleotides line up with TRBD1. Unmatched junction bases numbered 6, after V lost 4 bases and J lost 4 bases. The V gene's germline CDR1 is MNHEY and CDR2 SMNVEV (reference sequence). The CDR3 runs 14 residues. This CDR3 is CASSYRGIGETQYF. In DNA, the CDR3 is TGTGCCAGCAGTTACAGGGGTATAGGAGAGACCCAGTACTTC.

V gene TRBV20-1 combines with J gene TRBJ1-5; no clear D gene. Trimming pared 6 bases from V and 4 bases from J, leaving 13 bases between. This CDR3 has 13 amino acids. In germline, CDR1 is DFQATT, CDR2 SNEGSKA (reference sequence). For the CDR3, the DNA is TGCAGTGCCGTAGACACATCTAATCAGCCCCAGCATTTT. Its protein is CSAVDTSNQPQHF.

This clonotype was recorded many times. V gene TRBV19 combines with J gene TRBJ1-1; no reliable D call. This CDR3 region has 14 residues. From germline, CDR1 is LNHDA and CDR2 SQIVND (reference sequence). Trimming took off 7 bases at V and 0 bases at J, with 12 bases between the two ends. The CDR3 DNA follows: TGTGCCAGTAAGGGCAGAGCCTTGAACACTGAAGCTTTCTTT. Amino acid sequence: CASKGRALNTEAFF.

This clonotype was counted many times. The chain has TRBV20-1 and TRBJ2-5, with 7 bases lining up with TRBD2. This CDR3 spans 15 amino acids. The junction had 9 bases not matched to a gene; V was cut back by 0 bases and J by 5 bases. CDR1 is DFQATT, CDR2 SNEGSKA, per germline (reference sequence). The CDR3, as DNA: TGCAGTGCTAGAGATGGTGCTAGCGGTGTCGAGACCCAGTACTTC. Protein sequence: CSARDGASGVETQYF.

V is TRBV28 and J is TRBJ2-7; D gene unclear. Germline loops: CDR1 MDHEN, CDR2 SYDVKM. The CDR3 consists of 15 residues. Trimming removed 1 base at V and 0 bases at J, with 10 bases between. DNA of the CDR3: TGTGCCAGCAGTTTATTGCCCCACGACTCCTACGAGCAGTACTTC. Protein product: CASSLLPHDSYEQYF.

This clonotype was seen ten or more times. The chain couples TRBV6-1 to TRBJ1-2, with 7 positions matching TRBD1. The ends lost 4 bases at V and 3 bases at J; junction bases unmatched: 8. The CDR3 totals 15 residues. Germline V gene lookup returns CDR1 MNHNS and CDR2 SASEGT. The CDR3 bases are TGTGCCAGCAGTGGGGGACAGCAGCGCTACTATGGCTACACCTTC. Its translation is CASSGGQQRYYGYTF.

The V call is TRBV25-1, the J call TRBJ1-3; D is unresolved. The CDR3 loop spans 15 amino acids. The V gene's germline CDR1 is MGHDK and CDR2 SYGVNS. With 1 base removed from V and 1 base from J, the gap between germline ends came to 8 bases. The CDR3 DNA follows: TGTGCCAGCAGTGAATCCTTGTTTTCTGGAAACACCATATATTTT. Its translation is CASSESLFSGNTIYF.

This clonotype has at least ten counts. One end of the junction does not line up with germline, which may come from a read error. The rearrangement joins TRBV2 to TRBJ1-2; 10 nucleotides match TRBD1. This CDR3 is built from 10 residues. Germline lookup yields CDR1 SNHLY and CDR2 FYNNEI. Here the CDR3 DNA reads TGTGCCAGCAGTGTGACAGGGGGCAGCTTC. Its protein product is CASSVTGGSF.

This chain joins TRBV27 and TRBJ1-5; possibly TRBD1 for D (6 bases). V was shortened by 5 bases and J by 2 bases, with 16 bases between the two germline ends. The CDR3 spans 16 residues. Germline V CDR1 and CDR2: MNHEY, SMNVEV (reference sequence). The CDR3 reads CASSPMGAGGNQPQHF. The CDR3 nucleotides are TGTGCCAGCAGTCCTATGGGGGCGGGTGGCAATCAGCCCCAGCATTTT.

The chain links TRBV10-2 to TRBJ2-7; 7 bases match TRBD1. CDR3 length: 13 amino acids. Germline CDR1 reads WSHSY; CDR2 reads SAAADI. The J segment lost 4 bases and the V segment lost 6 bases, leaving 6 bases of the junction unmatched. The CDR3 region has the DNA TGCGCCAGCAGCGGGGACAGAATGTACGAGCAGTACTTC. Encoded protein: CASSGDRMYEQYF.

This clonotype was observed at least ten times. At one end, the junction sequence differs from germline, possibly due to a read error. The chain is built from TRBV5-1 and TRBJ1-1; D is unclear. Germline V CDR1 and CDR2: SGHRS, YFSETQ. The CDR3 consists of 13 residues. The CDR3 region is CASSSDMNTEAFF. The CDR3 bases are TGTGCCAGCAGCTCAGACATGAACACTGAAGCTTTCTTT.

The table lists this clonotype with a count of one. V and J are TRBV28 and TRBJ1-4; D is ambiguous. Germline V gene sequence: CDR1 MDHEN, CDR2 SYDVKM. V was pared by 6 bases and J by 8 bases, with 22 bases between. The CDR3 spans 16 residues. The CDR3 protein is CASSTRRRLVSEKLFF. CDR3 nucleotide sequence: TGTGCCAGCAGCACTAGAAGGCGCCTGGTGTCGGAAAAACTGTTTTTT.

CDR3 region: CASREPGGTDTQYF. The DNA for the CDR3 is TGTGCCAGCAGGGAGCCGGGGGGGACAGATACGCAGTATTTT. The rearrangement joins TRBV4-2 to TRBJ2-3, with 8 positions matching TRBD2. V lost 6 bases and J lost 3; bases outside the gene matches: 5. CDR1 is LGHNA and CDR2 is YNFKEQ in the germline V gene. The length of the CDR3 is 14 residues.

The chain employs TRBV18 and TRBJ2-7; a possible D gene is TRBD1 (6 bases). Looked up from germline, CDR1 is KGHSH and CDR2 is LQKENI. The V and J ends lost 6 bases and 4 bases respectively, with 16 bases between them. The CDR3 is made up of 14 amino acids. The CDR3 DNA follows: TGTGCCAGCTCGAACAGGGTGACAGAATACGAGCAGTACTTC. Its translation is CASSNRVTEYEQYF.

This chain connects TRBV30 to TRBJ1-1; no definite D call. In germline, CDR1 is GTSNPN, CDR2 SVGIG (reference sequence). Trimming stripped 5 bases from V and 4 bases from J, with 8 bases between. The CDR3 runs 11 residues. The CDR3 DNA is TGTGCCTGGGACATCTCCACTGAAGCTTTCTTT. This sequence encodes CAWDISTEAFF.

The table lists this clonotype with many counts. This sequence joins TRBV12-3 or TRBV12-4 and TRBJ2-7, with no clear D. V was clipped by 5 bases and J by 7 bases, with 15 bases between them. This CDR3 is built from 13 residues. The CDR3 region is CASSIPAGLEQYF. CDR3 nucleotides: TGTGCCAGCAGTATCCCTGCCGGGCTGGAGCAGTACTTC.